This T cell receptor beta chain was identified in a study of neurological immune-mediated disorders. Points from the study as a whole: Falling below healthy controls, multiple sclerosis showed the least TCR clonal expansion, while HTLV-1-associated myelopathy showed the most.

Sorted libraries drew on more than 850,000 CD4+ or CD8+ T cells. V was pared by 1 base and J by 4 bases, with 14 bases between. CDR3 length equals 16 residues. The germline V gene encodes CDR1 MGHDK and CDR2 SYGVNS. The authors made cDNA by 5'RACE with 10-nucleotide random UMIs. MiXCR was run by TCRdb on the 5' RACE reads, yielding one entry per CDR3 protein. The sample yields about 22,000 distinct CDR3 sequences, roughly 17% seen once. This clonotype was found many times. Its antigen is not known. This receptor was identified in a woman between 18 and 30 years old with multiple sclerosis. This chain joins TRBV25-1 and TRBJ2-1; D is perhaps TRBD1 (5 bases). Sequencing was carried out using CD8+ T cells from blood. The CDR3 DNA is TGTGCCAGCAGTGAATCGCCAGGGTCTGTGTACAATGAGCAGTTCTTC. It is translated as CASSESPGSVYNEQFF.